The 3 T cell receptor beta chains listed next were all sequenced from one sample in a study of identical twins. MiXCR, applied by TCRdb to the 5' RACE reads, yields one record per CDR3 protein. Of about 240,000 distinct CDR3 sequences listed, more than 9% are singletons. The sample was memory T cells sorted from blood. The origin of the receptors is a man in his fifties in good health.

This clonotype was observed many times. The chain links TRBV5-6 to TRBJ1-6, with D unclear. Germline CDR1 SGHDT, CDR2 YYEEEE. The CDR3 consists of 13 residues. The germline V and J ends were trimmed by 5 bases and 5 bases, with 8 bases remaining between them. CDR3 sequence reads: CASRTWDNSPLHF. CDR3 DNA sequence: TGTGCCAGCAGGACATGGGATAATTCACCCCTCCACTTT.

This clonotype was counted ten times or more. The rearrangement uses TRBV20-1 and TRBJ2-1; 13 bases line up with TRBD2. Germline assignment: CDR1 DFQATT and CDR2 SNEGSKA (reference sequence). The CDR3 contains 16 residues. Trimming removed 2 bases from V and 8 bases from J; junction bases left unmatched: 9. CDR3 nucleotide sequence: TGCAGTGCTAGAAAAACCAGGACTAGCGGGAGTGATGAGCAGTTCTTC. It translates to CSARKTRTSGSDEQFF.

This chain joins TRBV6-1 and TRBJ2-5, with 7 bases matching TRBD2. Germline CDR1 and CDR2: MNHNS and SASEGT. This CDR3 spans 14 amino acids. V dropped 10 bases and J dropped 5; count of bases not matched to a gene: 13. The CDR3 bases are TGTGCCACCTCCGCCCGGGGGGATGGGGAGACCCAGTACTTC. Translated: CATSARGDGETQYF.